This TCR beta chain was retrieved from a study of blood T cells in healthy people across ages. Study-wide context: Capture via template switching afforded approximately one barcoded beta molecule per two T cells.

With V trimmed by 3 bases and J by 6 bases, 15 bases remained unmatched. Germline CDR1 reads SGDLS; CDR2 reads YYNGEE. CDR3 length equals 18 residues. For the second PCR, which ran for about 6 to 11 cycles, a sample-barcoded 5' primer and a J-beta primer mix were used. With 12 random nucleotides, a template-switch adaptor tagged each individual cDNA molecule. Individual samples furnished no less than 3 million CDR3-containing paired-end reads apiece. TCRdb ran MiXCR on the 5' RACE reads and lists one entry per CDR3 protein. The repertoire consists of hundreds of thousands of distinct CDR3 sequences, with around 32% occurring once and the leading ten covering approximately 15%. Study-wide findings and caveats: There was no known CMV status for donors, so expanded clonotype changes were possibly confounded.

To note about this clonotype: The antigen is unknown.

V gene TRBV9 combines with J gene TRBJ2-3; 11 bases line up with TRBD2. The receptor was isolated from a woman aged 80 or over in good health. The specimen was blood. CDR3 residues: CASSAPGGTSGIGDTQYF. In DNA form, the CDR3 reads TGTGCCAGCAGCGCCCCGGGGGGGACTAGCGGTATTGGCGATACGCAGTATTTT.